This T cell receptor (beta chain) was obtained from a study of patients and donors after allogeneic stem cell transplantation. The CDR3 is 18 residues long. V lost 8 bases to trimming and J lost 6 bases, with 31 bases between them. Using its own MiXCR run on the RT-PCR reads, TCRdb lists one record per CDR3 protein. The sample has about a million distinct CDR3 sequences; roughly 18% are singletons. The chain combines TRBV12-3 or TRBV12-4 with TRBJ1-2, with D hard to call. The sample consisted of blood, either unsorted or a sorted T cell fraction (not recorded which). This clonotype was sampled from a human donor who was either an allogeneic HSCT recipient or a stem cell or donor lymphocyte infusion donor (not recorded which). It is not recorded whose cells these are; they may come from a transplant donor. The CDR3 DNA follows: TGTGCCAGCGGCGAGTCGAGCAGTTTTGGTATAGGGATGGATGGCTACACCTTC. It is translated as CASGESSSFGIGMDGYTF.